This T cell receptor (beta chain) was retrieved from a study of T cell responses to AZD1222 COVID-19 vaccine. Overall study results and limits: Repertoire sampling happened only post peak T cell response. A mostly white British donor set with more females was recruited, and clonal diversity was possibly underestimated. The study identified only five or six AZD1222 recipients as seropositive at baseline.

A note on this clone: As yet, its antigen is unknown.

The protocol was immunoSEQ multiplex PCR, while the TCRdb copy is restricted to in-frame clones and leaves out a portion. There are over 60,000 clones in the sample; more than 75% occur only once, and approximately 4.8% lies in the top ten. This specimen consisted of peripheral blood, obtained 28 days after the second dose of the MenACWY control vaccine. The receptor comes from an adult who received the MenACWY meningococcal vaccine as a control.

DNA for the CDR3: TGTGCCAGCAGCACTACAGTGCCCTGGGATAATTCACCCCTCCACTTT. Translated: CASSTTVPWDNSPLHF. V is TRBV6-2 or TRBV6-3 and J is TRBJ1-6; D remains ambiguous. Per the germline V gene, CDR1 is MNHEY and CDR2 is SVGEGT. Trimming left V 6 bases short and J 5 bases short, with 17 bases between. The CDR3 sequence is 16 residues long.